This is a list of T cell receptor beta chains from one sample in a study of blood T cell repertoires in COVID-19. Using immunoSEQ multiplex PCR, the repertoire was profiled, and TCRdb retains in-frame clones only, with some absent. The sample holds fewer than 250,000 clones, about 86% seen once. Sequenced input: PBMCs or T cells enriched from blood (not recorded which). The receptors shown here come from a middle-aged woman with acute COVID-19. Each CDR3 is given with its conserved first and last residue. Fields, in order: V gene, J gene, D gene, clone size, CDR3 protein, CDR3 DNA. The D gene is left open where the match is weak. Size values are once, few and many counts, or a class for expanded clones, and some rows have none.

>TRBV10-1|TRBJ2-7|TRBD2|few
CASSESAGCEQYF
TGCGCCAGCAGTGAGTCAGCGGGGTGCGAGCAGTACTTC
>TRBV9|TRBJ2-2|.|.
CASSVGQGFGTGELFF
TGTGCCAGCAGCGTAGGGCAGGGCTTTGGGACCGGGGAGCTGTTTTTT
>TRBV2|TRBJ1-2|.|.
CASQTPSYGYTF
TGTGCCAGCCAAACACCCAGCTATGGCTACACCTTC
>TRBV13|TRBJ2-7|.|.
CASSLARAYEQYF
TGTGCCAGCAGCTTAGCCAGGGCCTACGAGCAGTACTTC
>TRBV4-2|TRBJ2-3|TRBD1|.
CASSQSGTGADTQYF
TGTGCCAGCAGCCAAAGCGGAACAGGGGCAGATACGCAGTATTTT
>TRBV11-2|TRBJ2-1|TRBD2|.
CASSSHRGQRDSYNEQFF
TGTGCCAGCAGCTCGCACCGGGGTCAGCGGGACTCCTACAATGAGCAGTTCTTC
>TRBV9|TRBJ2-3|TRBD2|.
CASSGSGTSTDTQYF
TGTGCCAGCAGCGGGAGCGGGACTAGCACAGATACGCAGTATTTT
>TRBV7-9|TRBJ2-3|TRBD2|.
CASSSAGLAGDRTDTQYF
TGTGCCAGCAGCTCGGCGGGACTAGCGGGAGATCGGACAGATACGCAGTATTTT
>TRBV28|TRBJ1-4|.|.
CASNSGEKLFF
TGTGCCAGCAACAGCGGTGAAAAACTGTTTTTT
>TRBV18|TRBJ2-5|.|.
CASSPSLSETQYF
TGTGCCAGCTCACCCTCCCTTTCAGAGACCCAGTACTTC
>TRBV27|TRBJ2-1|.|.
CASSLSSEYEQFF
TGTGCCAGCAGTTTAAGTTCTGAGTATGAGCAGTTCTTC
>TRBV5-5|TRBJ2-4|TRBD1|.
CASSWGGQGSNIQYF
TGTGCCAGCAGCTGGGGGGGACAGGGCTCGAACATTCAGTACTTC
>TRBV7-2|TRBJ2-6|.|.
CASSLRVVTTTGANVLTF
TGTGCCAGCAGCTTAAGAGTAGTGACAACGACTGGGGCCAACGTCCTGACTTTC
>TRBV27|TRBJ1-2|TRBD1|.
CASSSWQTGLSNYGYTF
TGTGCCAGCAGTTCGTGGCAGACAGGGCTTTCGAACTATGGCTACACCTTC
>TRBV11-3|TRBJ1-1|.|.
CASSFRENTEAFF
TGTGCCAGCAGCTTCAGGGAGAACACTGAAGCTTTCTTT
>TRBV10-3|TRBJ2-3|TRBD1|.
CAISVPTGGGGDTQYF
TGTGCCATCAGTGTACCTACAGGGGGTGGAGGGGATACGCAGTATTTT
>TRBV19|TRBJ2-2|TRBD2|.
CATSGTSGRTPGELFF
TGTGCCACCTCCGGGACTAGCGGGAGAACCCCCGGGGAGCTGTTTTTT
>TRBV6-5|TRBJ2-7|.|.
CASSYDPGIEQYF
TGTGCCAGCAGTTACGACCCGGGGATAGAGCAGTACTTC
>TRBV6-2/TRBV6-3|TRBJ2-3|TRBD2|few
CASSPTPGLAGGRTDTQYF
TGTGCCAGCAGTCCCACACCGGGACTAGCGGGAGGCAGGACAGATACGCAGTATTTT
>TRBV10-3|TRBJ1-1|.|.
CAISVGPLNTEAFF
TGTGCCATCAGTGTGGGCCCCTTGAACACTGAAGCTTTCTTT
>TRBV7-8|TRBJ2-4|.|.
CASSLGITEAKNIQYF
TGTGCCAGCAGCTTAGGGATTACGGAGGCCAAAAACATTCAGTACTTC
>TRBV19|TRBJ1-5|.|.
CASSISRGGNQPQHF
TGTGCCAGTAGTATAAGCAGGGGAGGCAATCAGCCCCAGCATTTT
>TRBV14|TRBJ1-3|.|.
CASSQALSRVGLIYF
TGTGCCAGCAGCCAAGCCCTCTCGCGAGTGGGCCTCATATATTTT
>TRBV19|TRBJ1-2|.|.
CASRAGKYGYTF
TGTGCCAGTAGAGCAGGGAAGTATGGCTACACCTTC
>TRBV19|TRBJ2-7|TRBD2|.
CASTPGGGTSGEQYF
TGTGCCAGTACCCCCGGTGGAGGGACTAGCGGCGAGCAGTACTTC
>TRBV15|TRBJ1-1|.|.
CATSQERTPNTEAFF
TGTGCCACCAGCCAAGAACGAACTCCGAACACTGAAGCTTTCTTT
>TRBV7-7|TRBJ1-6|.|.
CASSLFSVSSYNSPLHF
TGTGCCAGCAGCTTATTCAGCGTGAGCTCCTATAATTCACCCCTCCACTTT
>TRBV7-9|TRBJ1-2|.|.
CASSPGGAYGYTF
TGTGCCAGCAGCCCGGGGGGGGCCTATGGCTACACCTTC
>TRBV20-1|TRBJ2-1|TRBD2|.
CSASPSGLAGKQQFF
TGCAGTGCTAGTCCGTCGGGACTAGCAGGAAAACAGCAGTTCTTC
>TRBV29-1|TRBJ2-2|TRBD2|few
CSVARGGRTGELFF
TGCAGCGTTGCTCGGGGGGGTCGCACCGGGGAGCTGTTTTTT
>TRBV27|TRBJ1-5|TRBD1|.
CASSSGQGKVSNQPQHF
TGTGCCAGCAGTTCCGGACAGGGTAAGGTGAGCAATCAGCCCCAGCATTTT
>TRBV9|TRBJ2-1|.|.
CASSVAGTSYNEQFF
TGTGCCAGCAGCGTAGCTGGGACTTCCTACAATGAGCAGTTCTTC
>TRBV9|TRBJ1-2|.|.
CASSVRGAGYGYTF
TGTGCCAGCAGCGTTCGCGGTGCGGGCTATGGCTACACCTTC
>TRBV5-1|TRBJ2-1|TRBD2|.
CASSPGLAVNNEQFF
TGCGCCAGCAGCCCGGGACTAGCTGTTAACAATGAGCAGTTCTTC
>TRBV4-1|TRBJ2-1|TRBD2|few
CASSHGFGGTRGRHNEQFF
TGCGCCAGCAGCCACGGTTTTGGGGGGACTAGGGGTCGTCACAATGAGCAGTTCTTC